These 24 T cell receptor beta chains were all obtained from the same sample, sequenced in a study of beta chain features in type 1 diabetes. Study-wide results and limits: There was a moderate but significant shortening of TCRB CDR3s in all four CD4+ subsets of Type 1 diabetes patients.

Expressed TCRB transcripts got sequenced, as all isolated RNA was reverse transcribed. The method was immunoSEQ multiplex PCR; TCRdb's version includes in-frame clones alone and lacks a portion of them. The repertoire holds roughly 260,000 clones, with roughly 10% as singletons. For these receptors, no antigen is known. Sequenced material: naive CD4+ T cells from blood. The receptors stem from a man between 25 and 39 years old with type 1 diabetes.

The rearrangement uses TRBV4-1 and TRBJ1-4; D remains unclear. The V gene's germline CDR1 is MGHRA and CDR2 YSYEKL. Trimming removed 5 bases at V and 3 bases at J, with 16 bases between. This CDR3 is 16 amino acids long. DNA of the CDR3: TGCGCCAGCAGCTCTCTGGGCCGAAGAGCTAATGAAAAACTGTTTTTT. Translated, it gives CASSSLGRRANEKLFF.

CDR3 sequence reads: CASSLWRGQETQYF. CDR3 sequence (DNA): TGTGCCAGCAGCTTATGGCGGGGACAAGAGACCCAGTACTTC. This chain uses TRBV7-2 with TRBJ2-5, with D possibly being TRBD2 (6 bases). The length of the CDR3 is 14 residues. V lost 2 bases and J 2 bases, leaving 9 bases between the germline ends. CDR1 SGHTA and CDR2 FQGNSA come from the germline V gene.

A few counts support this clone. Other DNA sequences within the sample encode an identical CDR3. V gene TRBV4-1 combines with J gene TRBJ1-2; D possibly corresponds to TRBD1 (5 bases). CDR1 MGHRA and CDR2 YSYEKL come from the germline V gene. CDR3 length equals 14 residues. Trimming stripped 1 base from V and 1 base from J, with 7 bases between. The CDR3 nucleotides are TGCGCCAGCAGCCAAGTAGGGGATAACTATGGCTACACCTTC. It translates to CASSQVGDNYGYTF.

The chain combines TRBV30 with TRBJ2-3; D remains ambiguous. Germline V CDR1 and CDR2: GTSNPN, SVGIG (reference sequence). Trimming stripped 2 bases from V and 6 bases from J, with 15 bases between. The CDR3 spans 14 residues. The CDR3 DNA is TGTGCCTGGAGTTCGGGTGTCTTTCAGGATACGCAGTATTTT. Translating gives CAWSSGVFQDTQYF.

The chain uses TRBV7-8 and TRBJ2-1; perhaps TRBD2 as D (5 bases). V lost 5 bases and J lost 0, with 14 bases in between. CDR1 is SGHVS and CDR2 is FQNEAQ in the germline V gene. The CDR3 contains 16 residues. The CDR3 nucleotides are TGTGCCAGCAGCGTCAGGCTCGGAGGCTCCTACAATGAGCAGTTCTTC. Its protein product is CASSVRLGGSYNEQFF.

This clone was observed a few times. The gene calls are TRBV9 and TRBJ2-1; D ambiguous. Trimming stripped 6 bases from V and 5 bases from J, with 18 bases between. The CDR3 sequence is 15 residues long. Germline V gene lookup returns CDR1 SGDLS and CDR2 YYNGEE. CDR3 sequence reads: CASTNTASPDNEQFF. In DNA form, the CDR3 reads TGTGCCAGCACCAATACTGCCTCCCCTGACAATGAGCAGTTCTTC.

This clone turned up a few times. Here the CDR3 reads CASSYADSGVKYF. CDR3 sequence (DNA): TGTGCCAGCAGTTACGCGGACAGTGGGGTTAAGTACTTC. V gene TRBV6-5 combines with J gene TRBJ2-7; D may be TRBD1 (6 bases). The germline V and J ends were trimmed by 2 bases and 11 bases, with 16 bases remaining between them. This CDR3 comprises 13 residues. CDR1 and CDR2 (germline): MNHEY, SVGAGI.

J is TRBJ2-5 and V is TRBV18; 13 nucleotides align to TRBD2. Germline CDR1 KGHSH, CDR2 LQKENI. The CDR3 has 15 residues. V gave up 2 bases and J gave up 5 bases; unmatched junction bases: 2. The CDR3 DNA reads as TGTGCCAGCTCACCAGGACTAGCGGGGGACGAGACCCAGTACTTC. It translates to CASSPGLAGDETQYF.

This clone showed up just a few times. The chain recombines TRBV19 with TRBJ2-5, with D possibly being TRBD2 (6 bases). Germline CDR1 and CDR2: LNHDA and SQIVND (reference sequence). This CDR3 is built from 14 residues. Trimming stripped 7 bases from V and 5 bases from J, with 17 bases between. The CDR3 DNA reads TGTGCCAGTAAGGACCTTGGAGGGCGGGAGACCCAGTACTTC. Translating it yields CASKDLGGRETQYF.

This clone was seen more than once but under ten times. The genes are TRBV7-9 and TRBJ2-1, with no clear D. CDR1 is SEHNR and CDR2 is FQNEAQ in the germline V gene (reference sequence). V was shortened by 6 bases and J by 7 bases, with 4 bases between the two germline ends. This CDR3 is 10 amino acids long. CDR3 DNA sequence: TGTGCCAGCAGAGAGAATGAGCAGTTCTTC. Translated: CASRENEQFF.

This clone was recorded a few times. The rearrangement joins TRBV5-1 to TRBJ2-3; D call uncertain. The CDR3 length is 13 residues. Trimming took off 1 base at V and 6 bases at J, with 9 bases between the two ends. Germline assignment: CDR1 SGHRS and CDR2 YFSETQ. The CDR3 loop reads CASSLTPTDTQYF. The CDR3 DNA reads as TGCGCCAGCAGCTTGACCCCTACGGATACGCAGTATTTT.

The chain joins TRBV4-2 to TRBJ2-5, with 7 bases aligning to TRBD1. The CDR3 is 15 amino acids. The junction had 9 bases not matched to a gene; V was cut back by 3 bases and J by 5 bases. CDR1 is LGHNA, CDR2 YNFKEQ, per germline. In nucleotides, the CDR3 is TGTGCCAGCAGCCACTCTACAGGGGTGGAGGAGACCCAGTACTTC. Amino acids: CASSHSTGVEETQYF.

The table lists this clone with a few counts. The rearrangement links TRBV4-2 to TRBJ1-4; D perhaps matches TRBD1 (6 bases). V shed 0 bases and J shed 7 bases, with 12 bases lying between them. This CDR3 has 15 amino acids. Per the germline V gene, CDR1 is LGHNA and CDR2 is YNFKEQ. CDR3 amino acids: CASSQEGAQSEKLFF. CDR3 coding DNA: TGTGCCAGCAGCCAAGAGGGGGCGCAAAGTGAAAAACTGTTTTTT.

This sequence joins TRBV29-1 and TRBJ2-3; 7 positions match TRBD1. This CDR3 is 13 amino acids long. V lost 6 bases and J lost 4; bases outside the gene matches: 7. Germline CDR1 reads SQVTM; CDR2 reads ANQGSEA. The CDR3 sequence is CSVGQESPDTQYF. The CDR3 bases are TGCAGCGTAGGACAGGAAAGCCCAGATACGCAGTATTTT.

This clone was detected only a few times. This chain connects TRBV7-2 to TRBJ2-1; TRBD2 aligns across 9 bases. The CDR3 extends over 16 amino acids. Germline-derived CDR1 and CDR2 are SGHTA and FQGNSA. J was trimmed by 8 bases and V by 0 bases; bases with no gene match: 8. This chain's CDR3 is CASSLAGRGGADEQFF. For the CDR3, the DNA is TGTGCCAGCAGCTTAGCTGGGCGGGGGGGGGCCGATGAGCAGTTCTTC.

The chain has TRBV13 and TRBJ1-4; D is perhaps TRBD1 (5 bases). In germline, CDR1 is PRHDT, CDR2 FYEKMQ (reference sequence). The V gene lost 4 bases and the J gene lost 10 bases, with 10 bases spanning the gap. CDR3 length equals 12 residues. DNA for the CDR3: TGTGCCAGCAGCTCCGGGGGTGGAAAACTGTTTTTT. Amino acid sequence: CASSSGGGKLFF.

This clone occurred a few times. The germline gene is not matched at one end of the junction; a read error may be the cause. J is TRBJ2-5 and V is TRBV7-9; D call uncertain. Germline V gene sequence: CDR1 SEHNR, CDR2 FQNEAQ (reference sequence). The CDR3 loop spans 13 amino acids. Written as DNA, the CDR3 is TGTGCCAGCAGCATCCTTGGGCAAGGGACCCAGTACTTC. It specifies CASSILGQGTQYF. Supplemented by reference TRBV7-9 and TRBJ2-5, the full variable domain reads DTGVSQNPRHKITKRGQNVTFRCDPISEHNRLYWYRQTLGQGPEFLTYFQNEAQLEKSRLLSDRFSAERPKGSFSTLEIQRTEQGDSAMYLCASSILGQGTQYFGPGTRLLVL.

The V call is TRBV7-2, the J call TRBJ2-7; 9 positions match TRBD1. The CDR3 spans 14 residues. With V trimmed by 5 bases and J by 3 bases, 5 bases remained unmatched. The germline CDR1 and CDR2 sequences are SGHTA and FQGNSA. The CDR3 spells CASSATTGGYEQYF. The CDR3 DNA reads TGTGCCAGCAGCGCAACGACAGGGGGCTACGAGCAGTACTTC.

This clone has only a few counts. The chain links TRBV6-1 to TRBJ1-6; 7 nucleotides match TRBD1. The V gene end was trimmed by 3 bases and the J gene end by 7 bases; junction bases not matched to a gene: 3. From germline, CDR1 is MNHNS and CDR2 SASEGT. The length of the CDR3 is 14 residues. The CDR3 loop reads CASSDRQGNSPLHF. Written as DNA, the CDR3 is TGTGCCAGCAGTGACAGACAGGGAAATTCACCCCTCCACTTT.

In regard to this clone: This CDR3 is also generated by other DNA sequences in the sample. The rearrangement joins TRBV5-4 to TRBJ2-7, with a tentative D call TRBD1 (6 bases). The germline gives CDR1 SGHNT, CDR2 YYREEE (reference sequence). The CDR3 contains 12 residues. The V and J ends lost 3 bases and 2 bases respectively, with 6 bases between them. CDR3 nucleotide sequence: TGTGCCAGCAGCTCAGGGGCCTACGAGCAGTACTTC. Translation: CASSSGAYEQYF.

This clone has more than one count but fewer than ten. CDR3 coding DNA: TGTGCCAGCTCACAGGAGGCGGGGGGCAATCAGCCCCAGCATTTT. Translation: CASSQEAGGNQPQHF. The chain is built from TRBV18 and TRBJ1-5; D may be TRBD1 (5 bases). The germline V gene has CDR1 KGHSH and CDR2 LQKENI. The CDR3 has 15 residues. Trimming removed 4 bases from V and 2 bases from J, with 12 bases in between.

The V gene is TRBV19, the J gene TRBJ2-5, with 7 bases aligning to TRBD1. The germline V gene encodes CDR1 LNHDA and CDR2 SQIVND (reference sequence). Trimming cost V 5 bases and J 1 base; bases outside gene matches: 4. This CDR3 spans 14 amino acids. Here the CDR3 DNA reads TGTGCCAGTAGTTCGGGACAGAGCCAAGAGACCCAGTACTTC. It translates to CASSSGQSQETQYF.

This clone has only a few counts. The gene calls are TRBV2 and TRBJ2-4, with a tentative D call TRBD1 (6 bases). CDR3 length equals 13 residues. Germline CDR1 SNHLY, CDR2 FYNNEI. V was pared by 2 bases and J by 6 bases, with 8 bases between. The CDR3 nucleotides are TGTGCCAGCAGTGAACAGGGGAGAAACATTCAGTACTTC. Translating it yields CASSEQGRNIQYF.

As DNA, the CDR3 is TGTGCCAGTACAGACAGACAAGAGACCCAGTACTTC. It encodes CASTDRQETQYF. This rearrangement joins TRBV19 to TRBJ2-5; weak D call: TRBD1 (5 bases). V was trimmed by 7 bases and J by 2 bases, leaving 8 bases between them. CDR3 length: 12 amino acids. CDR1 and CDR2 from the germline V gene are LNHDA and SQIVND (reference sequence).